This is a list of T cell receptor beta chains from one sample in a study of T cell responses to AZD1222 COVID-19 vaccine. Sequencing was performed with immunoSEQ multiplex PCR; in TCRdb, only in-frame clones are kept and a portion is missing. The sample totals some 150,000 clones; its top ten clones hold roughly 2%. Sequencing was performed on peripheral blood. The source of these receptors is an adult in good health. Each CDR3 is given with its conserved first and last residue. The D gene is left open where the match is weak.

CDR3nt	CDR3aa	v_gene	j_gene	d_gene
TGCGCCAGCAGCTTGGGGGGCGCCGGCAAAAACATTCAGTACTTC	CASSLGGAGKNIQYF	TRBV5-1	TRBJ2-4	.
TGTGCCAGCAGCCGGGATCCCTCTGGAAACACCATATATTTT	CASSRDPSGNTIYF	TRBV2	TRBJ1-3	.
TGTGCCAGCAGTTGGGGGGGCCGTGAAAAACTGTTTTTT	CASSWGGREKLFF	TRBV12-3/TRBV12-4	TRBJ1-4	.
TGTGCCAGCAGTTCCTCGGGGGGTAACTATGGCTACACCTTC	CASSSSGGNYGYTF	TRBV28	TRBJ1-2	.
TGTGCCAGCAGTTTATTTGGACACCTGGGGACTGAAGCTTTCTTT	CASSLFGHLGTEAFF	TRBV27	TRBJ1-1	.
TGTGCCAGCAGCTCCAATACCTACGAGCAGTACTTC	CASSSNTYEQYF	TRBV7-2	TRBJ2-7	.
TGTGCCAGCAGCTTAGGGTTGGGTGGTTCCGGGGAGCTGTTTTTT	CASSLGLGGSGELFF	TRBV7-7	TRBJ2-2	.
TGCGCCAGCAGCCAAGTGCGGGGGGGAGCTAGCACAGATACGCAGTATTTT	CASSQVRGGASTDTQYF	TRBV4-1	TRBJ2-3	TRBD2
TGTGCCAGCAGCTCCGGGACAGGGATGAACACTGAAGCTTTCTTT	CASSSGTGMNTEAFF	TRBV7-3	TRBJ1-1	TRBD1
TGTGCCAGCAGCCCAAGACTAGCCTACGAGCAGTACTTC	CASSPRLAYEQYF	TRBV6-5	TRBJ2-7	.
TGTGCCAGCAGCTTAGGGGGAGCAGGAAATGAAAAACTGTTTTTT	CASSLGGAGNEKLFF	TRBV7-9	TRBJ1-4	.
TGTGCCAGCACCCTGGCAGGGGACACCATATATTTT	CASTLAGDTIYF	TRBV6-5	TRBJ1-3	.
TGCGCCAGCAGCCAAGATAGGGACGGTATCTATGGCTACACCTTC	CASSQDRDGIYGYTF	TRBV4-1	TRBJ1-2	.
TGTGCCAGCAGTGAAGCATGGCGGGGCACACCTGAAGCTTTCTTT	CASSEAWRGTPEAFF	TRBV6-1	TRBJ1-1	.
TGTGCCAGCAGCTTTTCAGGACAGGGTGGCACAGATACGCAGTATTTT	CASSFSGQGGTDTQYF	TRBV9	TRBJ2-3	TRBD1
TGTGCCAGCAGTCTCGGACGGAGAGACGAAGCTTTCTTT	CASSLGRRDEAFF	TRBV6-5	TRBJ1-1	.
TGTGCCAGCAGTAGACAGGGATGGAATAATTCACCCCTCCACTTT	CASSRQGWNNSPLHF	TRBV6-5	TRBJ1-6	TRBD1
TGTGCCAGCAGGAGAACAGGGGGAGGTTATAGCAATCAGCCCCAGCATTTT	CASRRTGGGYSNQPQHF	TRBV2	TRBJ1-5	TRBD1
TGTGCCAGCAGTTACGGTACTAGCTCCTACGAGCAGTACTTC	CASSYGTSSYEQYF	TRBV6-5	TRBJ2-7	.
TGTGCCAGCAGTCCCCCGGGTTCCTACGAGCAGTACTTC	CASSPPGSYEQYF	TRBV25-1	TRBJ2-7	.
TGTGCCAGCAGCCCCCTCGGGAGCATGGTCACAGATACGCAGTATTTT	CASSPLGSMVTDTQYF	TRBV13	TRBJ2-3	.
TGTGCCAGCAGTTACAACAGGTTGAACACTGAAGCTTTCTTT	CASSYNRLNTEAFF	TRBV6-5	TRBJ1-1	.
TGCGCCAGCAGCTCGGGACAGGGTCAAAGTGGAGTTGAAAAACTGTTTTTT	CASSSGQGQSGVEKLFF	TRBV5-1	TRBJ1-4	TRBD1
TGTGCCAGCAGCGTGGACGGCAATCAGCCCCAGCATTTT	CASSVDGNQPQHF	TRBV9	TRBJ1-5	.
TGTGCCAGTAGAGCGACAGCGAACACTGAAGCTTTCTTT	CASRATANTEAFF	TRBV19	TRBJ1-1	.
TGCAGCGTCGGACGTAGCGGGCAGGATACGCAGTATTTT	CSVGRSGQDTQYF	TRBV29-1	TRBJ2-3	TRBD2
TGCAGCGTTGAGACAGGGAACTATAATGGCTACACCTTC	CSVETGNYNGYTF	TRBV29-1	TRBJ1-2	TRBD1
TGCGCCAGCAGTGAAGGGAGAAGCTTCGAAAAACTGTTTTTT	CASSEGRSFEKLFF	TRBV10-2	TRBJ1-4	.
TGTGCCAGCAGCTTTTCCGGGGCCGGAGGCTACGAGCAGTACTTC	CASSFSGAGGYEQYF	TRBV7-9	TRBJ2-7	.
TGTGCCAGCAGCGGAGGTGGGACAGGGTGGACAGATACGCAGTATTTT	CASSGGGTGWTDTQYF	TRBV9	TRBJ2-3	TRBD1
TGTGCCAGCAGCCCGACAGGGCCGACTAACTATGGCTACACCTTC	CASSPTGPTNYGYTF	TRBV7-2	TRBJ1-2	TRBD1
TGCGCCAGAAGCACTGGCAGGATCAATCAGCCCCAGCATTTT	CARSTGRINQPQHF	TRBV10-1	TRBJ1-5	.
TGTGCCAGCTCACCGGGTGACAGGGCAAATCGCGCTGAAGCTTTCTTT	CASSPGDRANRAEAFF	TRBV18	TRBJ1-1	TRBD1
TGTGCCAGCAGTACAAACAGGGGGCCAAAGGAAAAACTGTTTTTT	CASSTNRGPKEKLFF	TRBV28	TRBJ1-4	TRBD1
TGTGCCAGCAGCGATCCACAGGGGGCAGATGTGGGCACTGAAGCTTTCTTT	CASSDPQGADVGTEAFF	TRBV21-1	TRBJ1-1	.
TGTGCCAGTAGTATAGGATTTTCCTACGAGCAGTACTTC	CASSIGFSYEQYF	TRBV19	TRBJ2-7	.
TGTGCCTCCCGGAATACCGGGACAGGAAACTATGGCTACACCTTC	CASRNTGTGNYGYTF	TRBV30	TRBJ1-2	TRBD1
TGTGCCACCAGCAGAGGAGGGGGTTCCCGGGGCTACACCTTC	CATSRGGGSRGYTF	TRBV15	TRBJ1-2	.
TGTGCCAGCAGCCAAGCTACAGATACGCAGTATTTT	CASSQATDTQYF	TRBV3-1/TRBV3-2	TRBJ2-3	.
TGTGCCAGCAGCTTGGGGAGCGATCAGCCCCAGCATTTT	CASSLGSDQPQHF	TRBV5-5	TRBJ1-5	.
TGTGCCAGCAGTGAACACAGGGAGAATTCACCCCTCCACTTT	CASSEHRENSPLHF	TRBV27	TRBJ1-6	.